These 24 T cell receptor beta chains share one sample of origin, sequenced in a study of blood T cell repertoires in COVID-19. Profiled with immunoSEQ multiplex PCR; TCRdb holds only in-frame clones, not every one. The sample lists approximately 70,000 clones, 80% to 90% occurring once. The specimen sequenced was peripheral blood. The receptors were gathered from a human donor in a cohort sampled during active COVID-19.

V usage is TRBV5-1 and J usage is TRBJ2-1; 10 nucleotides agree with TRBD2. Per germline, CDR1 SGHRS and CDR2 YFSETQ. Germline trimming cut 2 bases from V and 9 bases from J; bases unmatched to any gene: 8. The CDR3 contains 15 residues. In nucleotides, the CDR3 is TGCGCCAGCAGCTTTGGTCTAGCGGGAGTCAGTGAGCAGTTCTTC. Translation gives CASSFGLAGVSEQFF.

The sample holds one count of this clone. The chain recombines TRBV28 with TRBJ2-5, with 9 bases that match TRBD1. This CDR3 has 16 residues. Germline lookup yields CDR1 MDHEN and CDR2 SYDVKM. V lost 8 bases, J lost 4 bases, and 14 bases stayed unmatched. CDR3 sequence reads: CASSPHGTGSIETQYF. CDR3 in DNA: TGTGCCAGCTCCCCACACGGGACAGGGTCGATAGAGACCCAGTACTTC.

The chain has TRBV5-4 and TRBJ2-2; tentatively, D is TRBD2 (5 bases). CDR1 is SGHNT, CDR2 YYREEE, per germline (reference sequence). The CDR3 contains 14 residues. The germline V and J ends were trimmed by 4 bases and 1 base, with 8 bases remaining between them. The CDR3 DNA reads TGTGCCAGCAGCGTCGAGGGGAACACCGGGGAGCTGTTTTTT. This sequence encodes CASSVEGNTGELFF.

V gene TRBV18 combines with J gene TRBJ2-3; 8 bases are a match to TRBD1. Trimming at V came to 6 bases and at J to 6 bases, leaving 5 bases not matched to a gene. The CDR3 totals 13 residues. Germline CDR1 is KGHSH and CDR2 is LQKENI. Written as DNA, the CDR3 is TGTGCCAGCTCGCTGGACAGGGTCGATACGCAGTATTTT. Its protein is CASSLDRVDTQYF.

V and J are TRBV13 and TRBJ2-7, with 7 bases fitting TRBD1. The CDR3 has 13 amino acids. CDR1 and CDR2 from the germline V gene are PRHDT and FYEKMQ (reference sequence). Trimming at V came to 4 bases and at J to 3 bases, leaving 3 bases not matched to a gene. The CDR3 loop is CASSSGTDYEQYF. Here the CDR3 DNA reads TGTGCCAGCAGCTCCGGGACAGACTACGAGCAGTACTTC.

V gene TRBV9 combines with J gene TRBJ2-1, with D maybe TRBD2 (7 bases). CDR1 and CDR2 (germline): SGDLS, YYNGEE. The CDR3 runs to 16 residues. Trimming took off 0 bases at V and 7 bases at J, with 17 bases between the two ends. The CDR3 loop reads CASSVAVGGPGNEQFF. In nucleotides, the CDR3 is TGTGCCAGCAGCGTAGCGGTGGGGGGGCCGGGGAATGAGCAGTTCTTC.

V is TRBV18 and J is TRBJ2-5, with TRBD1 matching 10 bases. J was trimmed by 6 bases and V by 2 bases; bases with no gene match: 6. Germline V gives CDR1 KGHSH, CDR2 LQKENI. The CDR3 totals 15 residues. CDR3 bases: TGTGCCAGCTCACCAGGGACAGGGGATAGGAAGACCCAGTACTTC. Translation gives CASSPGTGDRKTQYF.

This chain links TRBV7-8 with TRBJ2-1, with D possibly matching TRBD2 (6 bases). Trimming took 4 bases from V and 5 from J, leaving 12 bases between them. Germline V gives CDR1 SGHVS, CDR2 FQNEAQ. CDR3 length: 14 residues. The CDR3 spells CASSSTWGDNEQFF. In nucleotides, the CDR3 is TGTGCCAGCAGCTCAACTTGGGGGGACAATGAGCAGTTCTTC.

The V gene is TRBV20-1, the J gene TRBJ1-3, with TRBD1 as a possible D gene (5 bases). Germline values: CDR1 DFQATT, CDR2 SNEGSKA (reference sequence). Trimming stripped 3 bases from V and 0 bases from J, with 12 bases between. This CDR3 region has 15 residues. The CDR3 DNA follows: TGCAGTGCTAGTCCAGGGTTTGGCTCTGGAAACACCATATATTTT. It is translated as CSASPGFGSGNTIYF.

The gene calls are TRBV6-1 and TRBJ1-5; D possibly corresponds to TRBD1 (5 bases). Germline lookup yields CDR1 MNHNS and CDR2 SASEGT. The germline V and J ends were trimmed by 2 bases and 3 bases, with 14 bases remaining between them. This CDR3 has 16 amino acids. This chain's CDR3 is CASSETGRGVNQPQHF. CDR3 sequence (DNA): TGTGCCAGCAGTGAAACGGGACGGGGGGTCAATCAGCCCCAGCATTTT.

This chain uses TRBV27 with TRBJ2-7; TRBD1 might be the D (6 bases). Germline CDR1 MNHEY, CDR2 SMNVEV (reference sequence). V was cut by 5 bases and J by 7 bases, with 21 bases left in between. This CDR3 is built from 15 residues. DNA of the CDR3: TGTGCCAGCAGTAGTAGTCCCACGACAGGATGGGAGCAGTACTTC. This gives the protein CASSSSPTTGWEQYF.

The rearrangement uses TRBV6-1 and TRBJ2-5, with unresolved D. Germline lookup yields CDR1 MNHNS and CDR2 SASEGT. The V gene lost 2 bases and the J gene lost 5 bases, with 9 bases spanning the gap. CDR3 length: 13 residues. CDR3 amino acids: CASSESELETQYF. The CDR3, as DNA: TGTGCCAGCAGTGAATCCGAGTTGGAGACCCAGTACTTC.

The chain couples TRBV30 to TRBJ1-2, with 7 bases identical to TRBD1. Trimming cost V 4 bases and J 7 bases; bases outside gene matches: 9. CDR3 length: 13 residues. CDR1 is GTSNPN and CDR2 is SVGIG in the germline V gene (reference sequence). CDR3 in DNA: TGTGCCTGGACAGGGGACAGTTCCTTTGGCTACACCTTC. Translating it yields CAWTGDSSFGYTF.

The V gene is TRBV10-3, the J gene TRBJ2-7, with 9 bases fitting TRBD1. Germline CDR1 reads ENHRY; CDR2 reads SYGVKD. After removal of 3 bases from V and 0 bases from J, the junction contained 6 bases not matched to a gene. This CDR3 has 16 residues. CDR3 nucleotide sequence: TGTGCCATCAGTGATGAGGGACAGGGAAACTCCTACGAGCAGTACTTC. This gives the protein CAISDEGQGNSYEQYF.

The chain is built from TRBV4-1 and TRBJ2-3, with TRBD2 matching over 12 bases. V trimming: 0 bases; J trimming: 1 base; junction bases outside the gene matches: 14. CDR3 length: 21 amino acids. CDR1 and CDR2 from the germline V gene are MGHRA and YSYEKL. CDR3 residues: CASSQDFRTSGVGGRTDTQYF. DNA of the CDR3: TGCGCCAGCAGCCAAGATTTTAGGACTAGCGGGGTGGGGGGCCGCACAGATACGCAGTATTTT.

The chain links TRBV2 to TRBJ1-1; TRBD1 matches at 7 bases. J was trimmed by 11 bases and V by 6 bases; bases with no gene match: 12. The CDR3 loop spans 13 amino acids. The germline gives CDR1 SNHLY, CDR2 FYNNEI. In DNA, the CDR3 is TGTGCCAGCAGCACGACAGGGCTGGGAGCGGCTTTCTTT. It codes for CASSTTGLGAAFF. Complete variable domain (other parts from reference TRBV2 and TRBJ1-1): EPEVTQTPSHQVTQMGQEVILRCVPISNHLYFYWYRQILGQKVEFLVSFYNNEISEKSEIFDDQFSVERPDGSNFTLKIRSTKLEDSAMYFCASSTTGLGAAFFGQGTRLTVV.

The chain is built from TRBV7-7 and TRBJ2-1; 7 positions match TRBD1. This CDR3 region has 13 residues. V trimming: 4 bases; J trimming: 4 bases; junction bases outside the gene matches: 1. CDR1 SSHAT and CDR2 FNYEAQ come from the germline V gene (reference sequence). CDR3 coding DNA: TGTGCCAGCAGCTCGGGACAGTACAATGAGCAGTTCTTC. The encoded protein is CASSSGQYNEQFF.

There are a few counts of this clone. The genes are TRBV5-6 and TRBJ1-2; no definite D call. Per germline, CDR1 SGHDT and CDR2 YYEEEE. Trimming cost V 0 bases and J 4 bases, with 7 bases left between them. The CDR3 is 13 residues long. The CDR3, as DNA: TGTGCCAGCAGCTTGGAAGGGAGCTATGGCTACACCTTC. It specifies CASSLEGSYGYTF. Full variable domain (missing parts from reference TRBV5-6 and TRBJ1-2): DAGVTQSPTHLIKTRGQQVTLRCSPKSGHDTVSWYQQALGQGPQFIFQYYEEEERQRGNFPDRFSGHQFPNYSSELNVNALLLGDSALYLCASSLEGSYGYTFGSGTRLTVV.

As DNA, the CDR3 is TGTGCCAGCAGCTTAAACGCGGGAGACGAAGAGCAGTACTTC. Its protein product is CASSLNAGDEEQYF. The chain recombines TRBV7-2 with TRBJ2-7; the match to TRBD2 covers 7 bases. The germline CDR1 and CDR2 sequences are SGHTA and FQGNSA. The junction had 8 bases not matched to a gene; V was cut back by 2 bases and J by 7 bases. The CDR3 runs 14 residues.

This clone appeared a single time. This chain connects TRBV3-1 (or the pseudogene TRBV3-2) to TRBJ2-2, with TRBD2 matching 8 bases. This CDR3 spans 17 amino acids. Germline lookup yields CDR1 LGHDT and CDR2 YNNKEL (reference sequence). The V segment lost 0 bases and the J segment 2 bases; nucleotides outside the gene matches: 5. This CDR3 is CASSQDPGGANTGELFF. CDR3 nucleotide sequence: TGTGCCAGCAGCCAAGATCCGGGGGGGGCTAACACCGGGGAGCTGTTTTTT.

This clone has more than one count but fewer than ten. V and J are TRBV19 and TRBJ2-1; 8 bases match TRBD2. The CDR3 totals 15 residues. Trimming removed 6 bases from V and 1 base from J; junction bases left unmatched: 5. Germline V gene sequence: CDR1 LNHDA, CDR2 SQIVND (reference sequence). In nucleotides, the CDR3 is TGTGCCAGTAGAATTAGCGGGATTTCCTACAATGAGCAGTTCTTC. Amino acids: CASRISGISYNEQFF.

V and J are TRBV19 and TRBJ1-5; 7 bases map to TRBD1. This CDR3 is built from 12 residues. From germline, CDR1 is LNHDA and CDR2 SQIVND (reference sequence). Trimming took 7 bases from V and 10 from J; bases not matched to a gene: 7. The CDR3 sequence: CASTRTGGPQHF. CDR3 DNA sequence: TGTGCCAGTACCCGGACAGGAGGTCCCCAGCATTTT.

J is TRBJ2-7 and V is TRBV19; D is perhaps TRBD2 (5 bases). Per the germline V gene, CDR1 is LNHDA and CDR2 is SQIVND (reference sequence). CDR3 length: 13 residues. Trimming pared 8 bases from V and 4 bases from J, leaving 15 bases between. This CDR3 reads CASSLSGGYEQYF. The CDR3 DNA is TGTGCCAGTTCTCTAAGCGGAGGATACGAGCAGTACTTC. Supplemented by reference TRBV19 and TRBJ2-7, the full variable domain reads DGGITQSPKYLFRKEGQNVTLSCEQNLNHDAMYWYRQDPGQGLRLIYYSQIVNDFQKGDIAEGYSVSREKKESFPLTVTSAQKNPTAFYLCASSLSGGYEQYFGPGTRLTVT.

This rearrangement joins TRBV25-1 to TRBJ2-2; D is uncertain. This CDR3 comprises 14 residues. Germline assignment: CDR1 MGHDK and CDR2 SYGVNS. V lost 0 bases and J 3 bases, leaving 5 bases between the germline ends. CDR3 nucleotide sequence: TGTGCCAGCAGTGAATATCCCGACACCGGGGAGCTGTTTTTT. As protein: CASSEYPDTGELFF.